Listed here is a single TCR beta chain. The antigen is unknown. The sample is drawn from a study of graft-versus-host responses after intestinal transplantation. Study-wide results and caveats: Investigators detected GvH clones in recipient marrow, with some emerging earlier in ileum or blood.

The method was immunoSEQ multiplex PCR; TCRdb's version includes in-frame clones alone and lacks a portion of them. The data hold tens of thousands of clones, with around 92% observed a single time. CDR1 and CDR2 from the germline V gene are LNHDA and SQIVND (reference sequence). The CDR3 spans 13 residues. V was pared by 6 bases and J by 15 bases, with 21 bases between. Sequencing used unstimulated CD8+ T cells sorted from spleen or lymph node cells, obtained before intestinal transplant. This TCR came from a human donor who received an intestinal transplant. The rearrangement joins TRBV19 to TRBJ2-4; TRBD2 might be the D (5 bases). DNA for the CDR3: TGTGCCAGTAGCACGGGATTCGGCCGGCGCCCGTACTTC. Translation: CASSTGFGRRPYF.